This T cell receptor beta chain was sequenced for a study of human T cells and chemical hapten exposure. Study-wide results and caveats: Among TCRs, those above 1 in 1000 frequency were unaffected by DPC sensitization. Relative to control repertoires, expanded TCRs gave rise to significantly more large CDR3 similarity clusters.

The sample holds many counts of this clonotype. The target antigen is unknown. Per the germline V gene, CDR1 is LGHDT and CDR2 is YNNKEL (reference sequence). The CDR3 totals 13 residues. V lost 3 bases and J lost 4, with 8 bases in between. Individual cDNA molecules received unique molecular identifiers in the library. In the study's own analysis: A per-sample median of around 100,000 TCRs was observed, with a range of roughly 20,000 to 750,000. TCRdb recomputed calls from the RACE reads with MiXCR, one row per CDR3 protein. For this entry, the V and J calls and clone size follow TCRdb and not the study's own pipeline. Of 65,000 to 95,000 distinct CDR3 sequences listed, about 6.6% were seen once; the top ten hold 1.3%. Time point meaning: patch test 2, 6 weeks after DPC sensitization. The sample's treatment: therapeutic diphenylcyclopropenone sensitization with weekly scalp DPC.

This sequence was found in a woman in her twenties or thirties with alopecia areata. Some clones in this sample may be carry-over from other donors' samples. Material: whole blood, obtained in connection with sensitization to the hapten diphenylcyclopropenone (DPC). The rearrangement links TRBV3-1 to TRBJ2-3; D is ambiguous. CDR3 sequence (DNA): TGTGCCAGCAGCCATAGGACCCCAGATACGCAGTATTTT. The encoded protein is CASSHRTPDTQYF.